These 21 T cell receptor beta chains share one sample of origin, sequenced in a study of blood T cell repertoires in COVID-19. TCRdb's copy holds only in-frame clones and misses some; the assay was immunoSEQ multiplex PCR. The repertoire holds about 240,000 clones, roughly 80% seen once, with 3% to 4% in the top ten. Sequencing used peripheral blood. These receptors originate from a woman between 18 and 30 years old with acute or convalescent COVID-19.

V gene TRBV7-8 combines with J gene TRBJ2-1, with 10 bases matching TRBD2. Looked up from germline, CDR1 is SGHVS and CDR2 is FQNEAQ. This CDR3 region has 14 residues. The trim removed 5 bases at V and 7 bases at J, leaving 5 bases unmatched. The CDR3 is CASSRPGLANEQFF. The CDR3, as DNA: TGTGCCAGCAGCCGCCCGGGACTAGCGAATGAGCAGTTCTTC.

This chain joins TRBV27 and TRBJ2-7; 8 bases map to TRBD1. This CDR3 is 16 amino acids long. V lost 2 bases to trimming and J lost 5 bases; unmatched junction nucleotides: 11. The germline CDR1 and CDR2 sequences are MNHEY and SMNVEV (reference sequence). CDR3 DNA sequence: TGTGCCAGCAGTTTAGGCGCAGGGGGCGATTTAAACGAGCAGTACTTC. Translation: CASSLGAGGDLNEQYF.

This chain uses TRBV7-9 with TRBJ2-7; D might be TRBD2 (6 bases). CDR3 length: 12 amino acids. Germline values: CDR1 SEHNR, CDR2 FQNEAQ (reference sequence). Trimming took 5 bases from V and 6 from J, leaving 11 bases between them. The CDR3 loop is CASSLGLTEQYF. CDR3 nucleotides: TGTGCCAGCAGCCTAGGACTAACCGAGCAGTACTTC.

The chain links TRBV30 to TRBJ1-2; no firm D call. The CDR3 sequence is 12 residues long. The V and J ends lost 0 bases and 4 bases respectively, with 6 bases between them. The germline CDR1 and CDR2 sequences are GTSNPN and SVGIG (reference sequence). Written as DNA, the CDR3 is TGTGCCTGGAGTGTCAATTCCTATGGCTACACCTTC. Translating gives CAWSVNSYGYTF.

The rearrangement uses TRBV4-1 and TRBJ2-7, with a tentative D call TRBD1 (6 bases). Germline V gives CDR1 MGHRA, CDR2 YSYEKL. V was shortened by 8 bases and J by 3 bases, with 14 bases between the two germline ends. There are 13 residues in the CDR3. This CDR3 is CASARDTRYEQYF. The CDR3 nucleotides read TGCGCCAGCGCCCGGGACACTCGCTACGAGCAGTACTTC.

This chain links TRBV7-8 with TRBJ2-7, with D possibly TRBD1 on 6 matching bases. Trimming took 5 bases from V and 2 from J, leaving 16 bases between them. CDR3 length: 15 residues. The germline CDR1 and CDR2 sequences are SGHVS and FQNEAQ. The CDR3 reads CASSPRPGQPYEQYF. The CDR3 DNA sequence: TGTGCCAGCAGCCCAAGACCCGGACAGCCCTACGAGCAGTACTTC.

The chain recombines TRBV15 with TRBJ2-2; D perhaps matches TRBD2 (5 bases). Per germline, CDR1 LNHNV and CDR2 YYDKDF (reference sequence). The CDR3 is 15 residues long. V lost 2 bases and J 9 bases, leaving 16 bases between the germline ends. This chain's CDR3 is CATSRPSSGYRELFF. The DNA for the CDR3 is TGTGCCACCAGCAGACCCAGTTCGGGGTATAGGGAGCTGTTTTTT.

The J gene is TRBJ2-3, the V gene TRBV11-1, with 9 positions matching TRBD2. The V gene's germline CDR1 is SGHAT and CDR2 FQDESV (reference sequence). This CDR3 spans 15 amino acids. Germline trimming cut 2 bases from V and 6 bases from J; bases unmatched to any gene: 6. The CDR3 protein is CASSLTLAGLDTQYF. The CDR3, as DNA: TGTGCCAGCAGCTTAACGCTAGCGGGATTGGATACGCAGTATTTT.

The chain is built from TRBV30 and TRBJ1-3, with 7 bases fitting TRBD1. The trim removed 3 bases at V and 0 bases at J, leaving 5 bases unmatched. CDR1 and CDR2 (germline): GTSNPN, SVGIG (reference sequence). The CDR3 covers 15 residues. CDR3 sequence (DNA): TGTGCCTGGAGAGAGGGACAGCGCTCTGGAAACACCATATATTTT. Translation gives CAWREGQRSGNTIYF.

This clone appeared once. The chain joins TRBV21-1 to TRBJ1-5; the table gives TRBD1 as D, unverified against the DNA. TRBV21-1 is recorded as a pseudogene. This CDR3 contains 18 residues. The CDR3 nucleotides read TGTGCCAGCAGCACCTCAGGACAGCGGTGGGGTCATAATCAGCCCCAGCATTTT. Protein sequence: CASSTSGQRWGHNQPQHF.

The V call is TRBV7-3, the J call TRBJ2-1; 9 bases map to TRBD2. V was clipped by 5 bases and J by 8 bases; unmatched bases: 10. CDR1 is SGHTA and CDR2 is FQGTGA in the germline V gene. This CDR3 contains 15 residues. CDR3 residues: CASSPRVAGVDEQFF. DNA of the CDR3: TGTGCCAGCAGCCCCCGGGTAGCGGGAGTGGATGAGCAGTTCTTC.

This chain joins TRBV7-2 and TRBJ1-2, with 9 bases aligning to TRBD1. The germline V gene has CDR1 SGHTA and CDR2 FQGNSA. Trimming took 1 base from V and 5 from J; bases not matched to a gene: 14. The CDR3 has 18 amino acids. The CDR3: CASSLGPPGQGFIYGYTF. The CDR3 DNA follows: TGTGCCAGCAGCTTAGGCCCTCCGGGACAGGGCTTCATTTATGGCTACACCTTC. Full variable domain (outside the CDR3, taken from reference TRBV7-2 and TRBJ1-2): GAGVSQSPSNKVTEKGKDVELRCDPISGHTALYWYRQSLGQGLEFLIYFQGNSAPDKSGLPSDRFSAERTGGSVSTLTIQRTQQEDSAVYLCASSLGPPGQGFIYGYTFGSGTRLTVV.

This clone has more than one count but fewer than ten. The rearrangement uses TRBV5-1 and TRBJ1-4, with D perhaps TRBD1 (6 bases). CDR1 is SGHRS, CDR2 YFSETQ, per germline. This CDR3 has 15 residues. Deletions cut 5 bases from V and 3 bases from J, with 14 bases between. CDR3 bases: TGCGCCAGCAGACGCAACAACAGGGCTAATGAAAAACTGTTTTTT. Its translation: CASRRNNRANEKLFF.

With respect to this clone: The same CDR3 arises from other DNA sequences in this sample as well. The chain combines TRBV18 with TRBJ2-5; no clear D gene. The CDR3 consists of 13 residues. V was pared by 4 bases and J by 1 base, with 7 bases between. Germline V gene data show CDR1 as KGHSH and CDR2 as LQKENI. Here the CDR3 reads CASSLRLQETQYF. In DNA, the CDR3 is TGTGCCAGCTCACTGAGACTCCAAGAGACCCAGTACTTC.

This clone was counted once. CDR3 amino acids: CASSLAPLSSYNEQFF. The CDR3 region has the DNA TGTGCCAGCAGCTTGGCCCCACTTAGTTCCTACAATGAGCAGTTCTTC. The J gene is TRBJ2-1, the V gene TRBV5-4; D is undetermined. This CDR3 has 16 amino acids. V was cut by 0 bases and J by 1 base, with 11 bases left in between. In germline, CDR1 is SGHNT, CDR2 YYREEE (reference sequence).

This clone was picked up one time. The rearrangement joins TRBV19 to TRBJ2-6; no firm D call. V lost 2 bases and J lost 0, with 17 bases in between. Germline V gene lookup returns CDR1 LNHDA and CDR2 SQIVND (reference sequence). The CDR3 is 19 amino acids. In nucleotides, the CDR3 is TGTGCCAGTAGTATAAACGGAGTACGGATTCGCTCTGGGGCCAACGTCCTGACTTTC. Amino acids: CASSINGVRIRSGANVLTF. Variable domain in full (rest from reference TRBV19 and TRBJ2-6): DGGITQSPKYLFRKEGQNVTLSCEQNLNHDAMYWYRQDPGQGLRLIYYSQIVNDFQKGDIAEGYSVSREKKESFPLTVTSAQKNPTAFYLCASSINGVRIRSGANVLTFGAGSRLTVL.

The chain combines TRBV24-1 with TRBJ2-3; D gene ambiguous. This CDR3 comprises 17 residues. The germline CDR1 and CDR2 sequences are KGHDR and SFDVKD. V lost 6 bases and J 0 bases, leaving 18 bases between the germline ends. In DNA form, the CDR3 reads TGTGCCACCAGTCCCCATGGGTACAGAACTAGCACAGATACGCAGTATTTT. Its translation: CATSPHGYRTSTDTQYF.

CDR3 DNA: TGTGCCAGCAGCCAAGTGGGGGCGACGGGATCCTACAATGAGCAGTTCTTC. Protein product: CASSQVGATGSYNEQFF. The rearrangement links TRBV4-2 to TRBJ2-1, with a weak D call TRBD1 (6 bases). V shed 1 base and J shed 1 base, with 14 bases lying between them. The CDR3 contains 17 residues. Germline CDR1 is LGHNA and CDR2 is YNFKEQ.

This clone was picked up one time. V is TRBV7-9 and J is TRBJ1-1, with 10 bases identical to TRBD1. Germline loops: CDR1 SEHNR, CDR2 FQNEAQ (reference sequence). V was pared by 3 bases and J by 1 base, with 5 bases of the junction left unmatched. This CDR3 has 16 residues. CDR3 residues: CASSFRTGGENTEAFF. The CDR3 DNA follows: TGTGCCAGCAGCTTTAGGACAGGGGGGGAGAACACTGAAGCTTTCTTT.

The chain employs TRBV7-3 and TRBJ1-1; D call uncertain. The CDR3 runs to 14 residues. Germline V gene data show CDR1 as SGHTA and CDR2 as FQGTGA. V was clipped by 2 bases and J by 4 bases, with 11 bases between them. This CDR3 reads CASSLFVSGTEAFF. The CDR3 region has the DNA TGTGCCAGCAGCTTATTCGTGTCGGGCACTGAAGCTTTCTTT.

Only one count was recorded for this clone. The chain links TRBV12-3 or TRBV12-4 to TRBJ1-2; D is ambiguous. This CDR3 has 11 residues. Trimming took 3 bases from V and 4 from J, leaving 3 bases between them. CDR3 nucleotide sequence: TGTGCCAGCAGTTTCGGCTATGGCTACACCTTC. Its translation is CASSFGYGYTF.